This T cell receptor (beta chain) was documented in a study of neurological immune-mediated disorders. The cDNA was produced through 5'RACE with 10-nucleotide random UMIs. TCRdb itself ran the 5' RACE reads through MiXCR, one entry per CDR3 protein. The repertoire has more than 95,000 distinct CDR3 sequences, 10% to 14% of them found once; the top ten carry around 3.3%. J lost 5 bases, V lost 4 bases, and 8 bases had no gene match. Germline CDR1 and CDR2: SGHRS and YFSETQ. The CDR3 runs to 14 residues. Study observations and caveats: The study found the most TCR clonal expansion in HTLV-1-associated myelopathy and the least in multiple sclerosis, below healthy controls.

The time point denotes: longitudinal time-point 3. Ten or more counts support this clonotype. Its antigen is unidentified. The TCR was taken from a female donor with HTLV-1-associated myelopathy (HAM/TSP). Source material: PBMCs. This sequence joins TRBV5-1 and TRBJ2-5; TRBD1 matches at 7 bases. The CDR3 loop reads CASSLNRGRETQYF. The CDR3 DNA follows: TGCGCCAGCAGCCTCAACAGGGGTAGGGAGACCCAGTACTTC.